A selection of T cell receptor beta chains follows, all from one sample in a study of tumor-infiltrating lymphocytes in primary liver carcinoma. In TCRdb, the multiplex PCR reads were re-called with MiXCR into one record per CDR3 protein. The top ten hold about 32% of the sample, which has roughly 25,000 distinct CDR3 sequences, 60% to 80% seen once. Sequences were obtained from liver tumor tissue from sampling region 5. The receptors derive from a woman between 25 and 40 years old with primary liver carcinoma and hepatitis B virus infection. Both conserved end residues are part of each CDR3. A D gene is named only where the DNA matches it firmly. Size is omitted from some rows. Given values are once, few, many or a class for expanded clones.

v_call	j_call	clone_size	d_call	cdr3_length	cdr3_aa	cdr3_nt
TRBV28	TRBJ1-2	many	-	14	CASSPGLRNYGYTF	TGTGCCAGCAGCCCAGGGCTGCGAAACTATGGCTACACCTTC
TRBV30	TRBJ2-7	-	-	16	CAWSVKKASVGYEQYF	TGTGCCTGGAGTGTTAAGAAGGCTAGCGTGGGTTACGAGCAGTACTTC
TRBV11-3	TRBJ2-1	once	TRBD2	15	CASSQLAGRGYEQFF	TGTGCCAGCAGCCAACTAGCGGGGAGGGGGTATGAGCAGTTCTTT
TRBV6-2/TRBV6-3	TRBJ1-5	medium-sized	TRBD1	16	CASSSRQGGSNQPQHF	TGTGCCAGCAGTTCTAGACAGGGAGGAAGCAATCAGCCCCAGCATTTT
TRBV7-9	TRBJ2-5	-	TRBD2	17	CAIILGGRAGGSETQYF	TGTGCCATCATCTTAGGGGGGCGAGCGGGAGGTTCGGAGACCCAGTACTTC
TRBV29-1	TRBJ1-1	-	-	12	CSLVTGSTEAFF	TGCAGCCTCGTGACAGGAAGCACTGAAGCTTTCTTT
TRBV29-1	TRBJ1-1	-	-	13	CSVVIQANTEAFF	TGCAGCGTTGTCATACAGGCGAACACTGAAGCTTTCTTT
TRBV4-3	TRBJ2-7	-	-	15	CASNQARWTRREQYF	TGCGCCAGCAACCAAGCTCGATGGACGAGGCGGGAGCAGTACTTC
TRBV5-4	TRBJ2-3	-	TRBD2	18	CASSNPAVSGSRTLTQYF	TGTGCCAGCAGTAACCCGGCGGTTAGCGGGAGTCGGACACTTACGCAGTATTTT
TRBV28	TRBJ2-7	-	-	12	CTSSRPPWERYF	TGTACCAGCAGTCGGCCCCCCTGGGAGCGGTACTTC
TRBV4-2	TRBJ2-7	-	TRBD2	17	CASIQETRWDYRYEQYF	TGTGCCAGCATCCAAGAAACACGCTGGGACTACCGTTACGAGCAATACTTC
TRBV4-3	TRBJ1-2	-	-	18	CAISQGRGRTATNYGYTF	TGCGCCATCAGCCAAGGAAGGGGCAGGACCGCTACTAACTATGGCTACACCTTC
TRBV12-3/TRBV12-4	TRBJ2-1	-	TRBD2	15	CASSLFGTSRLEQFF	TGTGCCAGCAGCCTCTTCGGGACTAGCAGACTTGAGCAGTTCTTC
TRBV29-1	TRBJ1-6	-	-	13	CSARVDHNSPVHF	TGCAGCGCCAGAGTGGACCATAATTCACCCGTCCACTTT
TRBV19	TRBJ2-1	many	-	15	CASKSGHLSYNEQFF	TGTGCCAGTAAATCGGGACACCTCTCCTACAATGAGCAGTTCTTC
TRBV11-2	TRBJ1-1	-	-	20	CASSARDGGRKTRSNTEAFF	TGTGCCAGCAGCGCTCGTGACGGGGGGCGCAAGACGAGGAGTAACACTGAAGCTTTCTTT
TRBV10-3	TRBJ2-1	few	-	14	CAISPMSTRDERFF	TGTGCCATCAGTCCCATGTCGACCCGGGATGAGCGGTTCTTC